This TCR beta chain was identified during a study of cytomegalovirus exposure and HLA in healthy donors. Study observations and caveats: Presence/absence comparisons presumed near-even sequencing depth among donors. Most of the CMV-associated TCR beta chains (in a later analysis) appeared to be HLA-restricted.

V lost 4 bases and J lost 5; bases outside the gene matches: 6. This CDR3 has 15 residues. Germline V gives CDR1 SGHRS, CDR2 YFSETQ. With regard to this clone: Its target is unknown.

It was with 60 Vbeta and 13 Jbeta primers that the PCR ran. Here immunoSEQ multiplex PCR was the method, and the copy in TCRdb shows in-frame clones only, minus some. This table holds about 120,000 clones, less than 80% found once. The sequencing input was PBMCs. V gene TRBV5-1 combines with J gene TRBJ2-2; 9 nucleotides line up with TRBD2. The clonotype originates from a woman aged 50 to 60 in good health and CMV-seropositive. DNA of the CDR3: TGCGCCAGCAGCGTAGCGGGAGTGGAGACCGGGGAGCTGTTTTTT. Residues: CASSVAGVETGELFF.